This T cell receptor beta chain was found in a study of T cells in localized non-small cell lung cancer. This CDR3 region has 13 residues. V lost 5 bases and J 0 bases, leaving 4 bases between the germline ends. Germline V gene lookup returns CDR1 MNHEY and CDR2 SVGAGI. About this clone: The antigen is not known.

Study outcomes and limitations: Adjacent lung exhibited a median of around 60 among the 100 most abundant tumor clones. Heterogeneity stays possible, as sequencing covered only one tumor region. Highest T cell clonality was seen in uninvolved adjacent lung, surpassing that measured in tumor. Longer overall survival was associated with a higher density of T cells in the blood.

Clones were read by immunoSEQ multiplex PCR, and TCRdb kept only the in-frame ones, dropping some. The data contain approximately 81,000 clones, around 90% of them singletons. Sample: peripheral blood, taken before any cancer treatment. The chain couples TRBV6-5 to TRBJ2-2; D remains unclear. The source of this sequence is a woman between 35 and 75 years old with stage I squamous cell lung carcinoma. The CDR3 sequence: CASSTANTGELFF. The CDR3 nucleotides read TGTGCCAGCAGTACAGCGAACACCGGGGAGCTGTTTTTT.